Sequencing of this T cell receptor beta chain was carried out in a study of identical twins. cDNA molecules carried unique molecular identifiers, and template switching added a universal primer site. MiXCR, run by TCRdb on the 5' RACE reads, gives a single entry per CDR3 protein. The repertoire holds about 660,000 distinct CDR3 sequences, with over 8.5% as singletons. Trimming stripped 3 bases from V and 2 bases from J, with 9 bases between. This CDR3 region has 14 residues. Germline CDR1 reads SGHTA; CDR2 reads FQGNSA. The sample also formed part of further work on yellow fever vaccine responses in identical twins.

The clonotype comes from a woman aged 18-29 years in good health. The chain links TRBV7-2 to TRBJ2-3; the D gene is possibly TRBD1 (5 bases). Specimen: PBMCs. The CDR3 nucleotides are TGTGCCAGCAGCTTCATGGGGCTCACAGATACGCAGTATTTT. Protein: CASSFMGLTDTQYF.